The sequence of this T cell receptor (beta chain) was determined in a study of Tregs in tolerant kidney transplant recipients. Of note for this clone: What it binds is unknown.

Before regulatory T cell sorting, thawed PBMCs rested overnight at 37°C in approximately 200 IU/ml IL-2. Study results and caveats: Findings come from small patient numbers and require larger validation. In tolerant patients, donor-specific Tregs outgrew total Tregs, suggesting antigen-driven expansion.

Data came from immunoSEQ multiplex PCR; TCRdb stores just in-frame clones and leaves some out. The table lists around 78,000 clones, around 93% of them singletons. The sequencing used Tregs from blood, collected before the transplant. The clonotype comes from a human donor who received a combined kidney and bone marrow transplant.

The DNA for the CDR3 is TGTGCCAGCAGCGTAGGCCGCGACAGGGTACAGCCCGTCCTGACTTTC. This gives the protein CASSVGRDRVQPVLTF. V is TRBV9 and J is TRBJ2-6; 7 bases match TRBD1. This CDR3 has 16 residues. Trimming took 0 bases from V and 12 from J; bases not matched to a gene: 12. Germline V gene lookup returns CDR1 SGDLS and CDR2 YYNGEE.